The rows below give T cell receptor beta chains drawn from one sample of a study of blood T cell repertoires in COVID-19. TCRdb's copy holds only in-frame clones and misses some; the assay was immunoSEQ multiplex PCR. The data contain about 140,000 clones, approximately 84% of them singletons. Sequenced input: peripheral blood. These receptors came from a woman aged 55-69 years with acute or convalescent COVID-19. Both conserved end residues are trimmed from each CDR3. The D gene is left open where the match is weak.

j_call | d_call | v_call | cdr3_aa
TRBJ2-5 | TRBD2 | TRBV3-1/TRBV3-2 | ASSQSGGRETQY
TRBJ2-7 | . | TRBV7-9 | ASISTTVYEQY
TRBJ2-1 | TRBD2 | TRBV2 | ASSRLGTSAYNEQF
TRBJ2-3 | . | TRBV3-1/TRBV3-2 | ASSQDRSTGDTQY
TRBJ1-2 | . | TRBV7-2 | ASSPPRANYGYT
TRBJ1-5 | TRBD1 | TRBV29-1 | SVGTGGFNQPQH
TRBJ2-7 | TRBD2 | TRBV4-1 | ASRPGGGSYEQY
TRBJ1-6 | TRBD1 | TRBV28 | ASSLGTENSPLH
TRBJ2-7 | TRBD2 | TRBV7-2 | ASSLGASGGYEQY
TRBJ1-3 | . | TRBV19 | ASSIGPGGSLAGNTIY
TRBJ1-5 | TRBD1 | TRBV7-9 | ASSSGQEENQPQH
TRBJ1-5 | . | TRBV20-1 | SASYGGRGLPQH
TRBJ1-1 | TRBD1 | TRBV19 | ASSASGTGSSTEAF
TRBJ1-1 | . | TRBV28 | ASSSKDRGSMNTEAF
TRBJ1-1 | . | TRBV12-3/TRBV12-4 | ASSSSASEAF
TRBJ1-2 | . | TRBV27 | ASSPDRGSGYT
TRBJ2-7 | . | TRBV7-9 | ASSQGGRSYEQY
TRBJ2-7 | TRBD2 | TRBV3-1/TRBV3-2 | ASSRASGSYEQY
TRBJ2-4 | . | TRBV2 | ASSEVGGPWAENIQY
TRBJ1-4 | . | TRBV20-1 | SASRGTNEKLF
TRBJ2-6 | TRBD1 | TRBV27 | ASTTGQGRGANVLT
TRBJ1-2 | TRBD1 | TRBV27 | ASSPRQGNSYGYT
TRBJ1-3 | . | TRBV4-3 | ASSQEESSGNTIY
TRBJ1-2 | . | TRBV29-1 | SVDRDSTYGYT
TRBJ2-7 | TRBD2 | TRBV6-5 | ASSLGRAVGEQY